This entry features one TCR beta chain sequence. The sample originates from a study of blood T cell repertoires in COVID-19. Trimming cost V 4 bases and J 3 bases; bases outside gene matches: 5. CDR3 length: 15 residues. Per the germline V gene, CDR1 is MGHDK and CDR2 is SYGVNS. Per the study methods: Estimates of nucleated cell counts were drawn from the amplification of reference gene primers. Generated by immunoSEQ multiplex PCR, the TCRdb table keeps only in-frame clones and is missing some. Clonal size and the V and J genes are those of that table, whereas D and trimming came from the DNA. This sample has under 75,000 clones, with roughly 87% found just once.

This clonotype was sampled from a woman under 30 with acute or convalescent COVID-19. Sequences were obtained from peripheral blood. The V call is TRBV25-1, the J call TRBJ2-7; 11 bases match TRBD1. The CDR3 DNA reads TGTGCCAGCAGTGGTTCCGGGACAGGGGGCTACGAGCAGTACTTC. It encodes CASSGSGTGGYEQYF.